The T cell receptor beta chain described here comes from a study of blood T cell repertoires in COVID-19. Overall study: The samples span acute and convalescent COVID-19 from the United States, Italy and Spain. PBMCs, B-cell-depleted T cells, or T cells provided the cDNA or gDNA that made up the material.

Data came from immunoSEQ multiplex PCR; TCRdb stores just in-frame clones and leaves some out. The sample lists 250,000 or so clones; under 85% were seen once. V lost 5 bases and J lost 4, with 20 bases in between. The CDR3 runs to 16 residues. Germline CDR1 SEHNR, CDR2 FQNEAQ (reference sequence). Clinical history reported by participants formed the basis on which cohorts were assigned. Sequencing was carried out using PBMCs or T cells enriched from blood (not recorded which). V gene TRBV7-9 combines with J gene TRBJ2-5; D may be TRBD1 (5 bases). The sequence was collected from a man aged 55 to 70 who had recovered from COVID-19. DNA of the CDR3: TGTGCCAGCAGCCGCCTAACGCCCCAGGGTGGAGAGACCCAGTACTTC. Residues: CASSRLTPQGGETQYF.